This TCR beta chain originates from a study of response to subunit inactivated influenza vaccine. Whole-study results and caveats: With each seasonal influenza vaccination, the authors suggested, few new T cells are recruited.

The V segment lost 8 bases and the J segment 1 base; nucleotides outside the gene matches: 10. Germline assignment: CDR1 SQVTM and CDR2 ANQGSEA. The CDR3 sequence is 15 residues long. This clonotype was detected many times. Its antigen remains unknown. MiXCR, run by TCRdb on the RT-PCR reads, gives a single entry per CDR3 protein. The sample lists roughly 500,000 distinct CDR3 sequences, 15% to 20% occurring once. The sequenced sample was CD4+ T cells sorted from PBMCs, obtained around 25 months after vaccination. The chain couples TRBV29-1 to TRBJ2-5, with 10 bases identical to TRBD2. This TCR came from a man aged 50 to 75 who received an inactivated influenza vaccine. CDR3 in amino acids: CSTTGLAGGQETQYF. The CDR3 DNA is TGCAGCACCACCGGTTTAGCGGGAGGCCAAGAGACCCAGTACTTC.